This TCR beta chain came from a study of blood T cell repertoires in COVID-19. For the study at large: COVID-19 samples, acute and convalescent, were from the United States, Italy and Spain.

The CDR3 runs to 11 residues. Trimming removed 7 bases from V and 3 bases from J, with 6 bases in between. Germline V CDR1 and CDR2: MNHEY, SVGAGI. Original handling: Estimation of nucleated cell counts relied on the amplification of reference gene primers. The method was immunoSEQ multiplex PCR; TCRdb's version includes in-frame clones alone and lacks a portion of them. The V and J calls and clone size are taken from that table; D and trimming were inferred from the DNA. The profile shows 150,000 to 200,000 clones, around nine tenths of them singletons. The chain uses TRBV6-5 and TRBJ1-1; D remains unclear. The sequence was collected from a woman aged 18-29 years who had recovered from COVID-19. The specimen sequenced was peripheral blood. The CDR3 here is CASIGDTEAFF. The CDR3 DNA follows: TGTGCCAGCATCGGAGACACTGAAGCTTTCTTT.